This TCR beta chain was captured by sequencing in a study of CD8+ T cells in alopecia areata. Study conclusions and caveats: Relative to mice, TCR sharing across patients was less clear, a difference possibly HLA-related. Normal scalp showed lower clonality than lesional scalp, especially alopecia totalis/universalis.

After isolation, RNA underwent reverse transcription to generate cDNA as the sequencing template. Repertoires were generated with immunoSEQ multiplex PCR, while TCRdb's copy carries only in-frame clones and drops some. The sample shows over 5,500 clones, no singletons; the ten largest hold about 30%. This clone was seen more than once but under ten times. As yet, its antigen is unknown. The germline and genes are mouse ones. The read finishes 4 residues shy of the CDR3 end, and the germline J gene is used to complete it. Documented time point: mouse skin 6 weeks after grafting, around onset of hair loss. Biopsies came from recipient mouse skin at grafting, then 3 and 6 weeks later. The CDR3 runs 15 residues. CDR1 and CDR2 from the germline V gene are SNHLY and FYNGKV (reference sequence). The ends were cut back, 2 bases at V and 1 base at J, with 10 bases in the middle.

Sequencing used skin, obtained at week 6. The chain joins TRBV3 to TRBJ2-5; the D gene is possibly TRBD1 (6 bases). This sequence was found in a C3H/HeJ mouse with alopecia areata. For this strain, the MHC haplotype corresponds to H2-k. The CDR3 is CASSLYRVDQDTQYF. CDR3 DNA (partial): TGTGCCAGCAGCTTATACAGGGTAGACCAAGAC.